The 13 T cell receptor beta chains below were found in one sample sequenced in a study of shared clonotypes between healthy human individuals. Profiled with immunoSEQ multiplex PCR; TCRdb holds only in-frame clones, not every one. The repertoire has 2,500,000 or so clones, over 85% of them found once; the top ten carry approximately 0.37%. The sequenced material came from naive CD4+ T cells from PBMCs. As to subset: CD45RA+ positively selected. The receptors shown here come from a man in his late teens or twenties in good health. Some clones in this sample may be carry-over from other donors' samples.

The rearrangement links TRBV19 to TRBJ2-7, with a possible D match to TRBD2 (6 bases). CDR3 size: 15 residues. Trimming shortened V by 5 bases and J by 7 bases, and 21 bases separated the two germline ends. Germline CDR1 is LNHDA and CDR2 is SQIVND (reference sequence). CDR3 coding DNA: TGTGCCAGTAGTCCCCGGGGGAGCGGTCCGGGGGAGCAGTACTTC. Encoded protein: CASSPRGSGPGEQYF.

The chain joins TRBV19 to TRBJ2-2, with 10 bases identical to TRBD2. The CDR3 is made up of 13 amino acids. Germline lookup yields CDR1 LNHDA and CDR2 SQIVND (reference sequence). J gave up 6 bases and V 6 bases, and 1 base lay outside the gene matches. As DNA, the CDR3 is TGTGCCAGTAGGACTAGCGGGTCCGGGGAGCTGTTTTTT. It codes for CASRTSGSGELFF.

This chain joins TRBV2 and TRBJ2-7; 7 bases map to TRBD2. The CDR3 spans 14 residues. J gave up 3 bases and V 6 bases, and 8 bases lay outside the gene matches. From germline, CDR1 is SNHLY and CDR2 FYNNEI. The CDR3 loop reads CASRKAGASYEQYF. In DNA, the CDR3 is TGTGCCAGCAGAAAGGCGGGAGCGAGCTACGAGCAGTACTTC.

The sample holds one count of this clone. This sequence joins TRBV5-1 and TRBJ1-2; D remains ambiguous. The CDR3 has 15 residues. CDR1 and CDR2 from the germline V gene are SGHRS and YFSETQ. V lost 1 base, J lost 2 bases, and 12 bases lay in between. The CDR3 is CASSLSGQINYGYTF. The CDR3 nucleotides are TGCGCCAGCAGCTTGTCGGGCCAGATAAACTATGGCTACACCTTC.

V is TRBV7-9 and J is TRBJ2-7; 7 nucleotides align to TRBD2. V gave up 1 base and J gave up 5 bases; unmatched junction bases: 2. This CDR3 is 13 amino acids long. In germline, CDR1 is SEHNR, CDR2 FQNEAQ (reference sequence). The CDR3 coding sequence is TGTGCCAGCAGCTTAGACGGGACTAACGAGCAGTACTTC. Protein sequence: CASSLDGTNEQYF.

This chain connects TRBV10-3 to TRBJ2-7; D unclear. Looked up from germline, CDR1 is ENHRY and CDR2 is SYGVKD. The CDR3 is 13 residues long. V lost 9 bases and J 1 base, leaving 13 bases between the germline ends. DNA for the CDR3: TGTGCCATTAGAAAGATAGAATCCTACGAGCAGTACTTC. Its protein product is CAIRKIESYEQYF.

This chain joins TRBV5-6 and TRBJ2-5; D uncertain. The end of the DNA fits TRBJ2-7 better, so the J call may be wrong. CDR3 length: 14 amino acids. Germline CDR1 SGHDT, CDR2 YYEEEE. The CDR3 DNA sequence: TGTGCCAGCAGTCTGGACCCCCTTCTCGGCGAGCAGTACTTC. Translated: CASSLDPLLGEQYF.

The chain joins TRBV14 to TRBJ2-5, with D perhaps matching TRBD2 (6 bases). The CDR3 consists of 12 residues. CDR1 SGHDN and CDR2 FVKESK come from the germline V gene. V lost 4 bases, J lost 5 bases, and 8 bases lay in between. The CDR3: CASSPSGETQYF. The CDR3 DNA reads as TGTGCCAGCAGCCCCAGCGGGGAGACCCAGTACTTC.

A word on this clone: A junction boundary mismatches the germline segment, possibly from a read error. This chain joins TRBV11-1 and TRBJ2-2; 13 bases agree with TRBD2. The CDR3 length is 14 residues. Germline V gene lookup returns CDR1 SGHAT and CDR2 FQDESV (reference sequence). The CDR3 here is CASSPGLAGEEVFF. CDR3 nucleotide sequence: TGTGCCAGCAGCCCCGGACTAGCGGGAGAGGAGGTGTTTTTT. The whole variable domain, filled in from reference TRBV11-1 and TRBJ2-2, reads EAEVAQSPRYKITEKSQAVAFWCDPISGHATLYWYRQILGQGPELLVQFQDESVVDDSQLPKDRFSAERLKGVDSTLKIQPAELGDSAMYLCASSPGLAGEEVFFGEGSRLTVL.

The chain is built from TRBV6-1 and TRBJ2-7; D is uncertain. Trimming removed 5 bases from V and 5 bases from J, with 13 bases in between. The CDR3 length is 13 residues. Germline V gene lookup returns CDR1 MNHNS and CDR2 SASEGT. The CDR3 spells CASSPIDRDEQYF. As DNA, the CDR3 is TGTGCCAGCAGTCCTATCGACCGTGACGAGCAGTACTTC.

This clone appeared once. This chain joins TRBV5-1 and TRBJ2-5; perhaps TRBD2 as D (5 bases). The DNA end is more similar to TRBJ2-7, so the J call may be wrong. CDR1 is SGHRS, CDR2 YFSETQ, per germline. The CDR3 runs to 15 residues. In DNA, the CDR3 is TGCGCCAGCAGCTTGGCCGAGGGTGCCCCTTACGAGCAGTACTTC. Its protein is CASSLAEGAPYEQYF.

V gene TRBV30 combines with J gene TRBJ1-1, with 12 bases identical to TRBD1. Unmatched junction bases numbered 7, after V lost 4 bases and J lost 1 base. The CDR3 contains 16 residues. The germline gives CDR1 GTSNPN, CDR2 SVGIG (reference sequence). This chain's CDR3 is CAWKLEGQGANTEAFF. CDR3 nucleotide sequence: TGTGCCTGGAAATTAGAGGGACAGGGGGCGAACACTGAAGCTTTCTTT.

This chain links TRBV15 with TRBJ1-1, with TRBD1 matching 7 bases. This CDR3 has 15 amino acids. Germline CDR1 LNHNV, CDR2 YYDKDF (reference sequence). J was trimmed by 6 bases and V by 5 bases; bases with no gene match: 12. CDR3 amino acids: CATSRRQGLGSEAFF. The CDR3 DNA reads TGTGCCACCAGCCGAAGACAGGGATTGGGCTCTGAAGCTTTCTTT.